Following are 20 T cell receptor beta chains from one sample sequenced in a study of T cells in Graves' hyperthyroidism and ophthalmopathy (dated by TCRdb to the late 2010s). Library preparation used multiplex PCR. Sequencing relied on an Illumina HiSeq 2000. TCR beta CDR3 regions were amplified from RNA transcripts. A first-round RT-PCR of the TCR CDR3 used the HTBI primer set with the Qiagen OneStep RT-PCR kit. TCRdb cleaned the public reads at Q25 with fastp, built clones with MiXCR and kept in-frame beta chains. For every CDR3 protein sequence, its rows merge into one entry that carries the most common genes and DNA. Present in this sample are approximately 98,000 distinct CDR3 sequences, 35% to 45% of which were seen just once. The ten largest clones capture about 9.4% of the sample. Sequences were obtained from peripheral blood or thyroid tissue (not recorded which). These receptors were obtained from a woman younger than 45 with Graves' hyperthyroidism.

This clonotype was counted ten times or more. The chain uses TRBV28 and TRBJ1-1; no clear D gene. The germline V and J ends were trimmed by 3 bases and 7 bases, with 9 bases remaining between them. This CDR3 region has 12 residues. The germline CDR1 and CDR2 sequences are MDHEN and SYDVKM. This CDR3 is CASSFRDYEAFF. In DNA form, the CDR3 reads TGTGCCAGCAGTTTTAGGGATTATGAAGCTTTCTTT. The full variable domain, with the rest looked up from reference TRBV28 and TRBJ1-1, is DVKVTQSSRYLVKRTGEKVFLECVQDMDHENMFWYRQDPGLGLRLIYFSYDVKMKEKGDIPEGYSVSREKKERFSLILESASTNQTSMYLCASSFRDYEAFFGQGTRLTVV.

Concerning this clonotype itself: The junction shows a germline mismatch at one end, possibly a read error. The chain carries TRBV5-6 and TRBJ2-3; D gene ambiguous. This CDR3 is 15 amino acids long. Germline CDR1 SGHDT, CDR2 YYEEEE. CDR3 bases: TGCGCCAGCAGCCAAGGCGTCGGCTTTACAGATACGCAGTATTTT. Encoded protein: CASSQGVGFTDTQYF.

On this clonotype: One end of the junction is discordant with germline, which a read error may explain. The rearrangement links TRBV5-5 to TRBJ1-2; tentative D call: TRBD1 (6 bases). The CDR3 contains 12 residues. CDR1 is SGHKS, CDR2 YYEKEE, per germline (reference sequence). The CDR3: CASSVTGLGYTF. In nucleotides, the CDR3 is TGCGCCAGCAGCGTCACAGGGCTTGGCTACACCTTC.

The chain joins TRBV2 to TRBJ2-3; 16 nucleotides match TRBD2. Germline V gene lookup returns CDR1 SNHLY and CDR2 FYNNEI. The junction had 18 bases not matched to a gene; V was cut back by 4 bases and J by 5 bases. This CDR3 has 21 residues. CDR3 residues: CASSVLYAPGLAGGPLDTQYF. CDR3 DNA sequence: TGTGCCAGCAGTGTCTTATACGCTCCGGGACTAGCGGGAGGGCCCTTAGATACGCAGTATTTT.

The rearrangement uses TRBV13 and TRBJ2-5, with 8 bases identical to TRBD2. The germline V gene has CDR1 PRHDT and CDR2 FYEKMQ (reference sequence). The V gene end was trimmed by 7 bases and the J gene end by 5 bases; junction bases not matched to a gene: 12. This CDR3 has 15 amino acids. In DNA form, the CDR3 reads TGTGCCAGCACGCGAGGGCTAGCGGGTGGCGAGACCCAGTACTTC. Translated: CASTRGLAGGETQYF.

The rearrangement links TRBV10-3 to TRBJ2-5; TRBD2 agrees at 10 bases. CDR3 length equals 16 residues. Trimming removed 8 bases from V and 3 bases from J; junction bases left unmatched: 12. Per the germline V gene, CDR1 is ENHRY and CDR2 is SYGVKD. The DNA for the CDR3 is TGTGCCATCTCCCCCCTGGCTAGCGGGAGAAAAGAGACCCAGTACTTC. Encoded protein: CAISPLASGRKETQYF.

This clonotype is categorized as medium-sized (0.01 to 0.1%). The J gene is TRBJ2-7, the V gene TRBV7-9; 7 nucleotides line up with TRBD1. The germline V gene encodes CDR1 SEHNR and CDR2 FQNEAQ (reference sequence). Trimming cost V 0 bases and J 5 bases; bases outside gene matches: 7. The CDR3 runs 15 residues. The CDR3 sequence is CASSLALDRDHEQYF. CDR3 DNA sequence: TGTGCCAGCAGCTTAGCGCTCGACAGGGACCACGAGCAGTACTTC.

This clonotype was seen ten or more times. CDR3 sequence (DNA): TGCGCCAGCAGCTTTACAGGGGCCTACGAGCAGTACTTC. It yields the protein CASSFTGAYEQYF. V gene TRBV5-1 combines with J gene TRBJ2-7; the match to TRBD1 covers 7 bases. Germline CDR1 is SGHRS and CDR2 is YFSETQ. J gave up 2 bases and V 2 bases, and 1 base lay outside the gene matches. This CDR3 spans 13 amino acids.

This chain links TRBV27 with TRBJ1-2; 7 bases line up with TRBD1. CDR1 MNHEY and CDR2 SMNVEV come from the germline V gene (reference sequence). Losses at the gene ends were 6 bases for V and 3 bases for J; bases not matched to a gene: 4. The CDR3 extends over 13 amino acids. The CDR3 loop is CASSQTGYYGYTF. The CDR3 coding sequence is TGTGCCAGCAGCCAGACAGGGTACTATGGCTACACCTTC.

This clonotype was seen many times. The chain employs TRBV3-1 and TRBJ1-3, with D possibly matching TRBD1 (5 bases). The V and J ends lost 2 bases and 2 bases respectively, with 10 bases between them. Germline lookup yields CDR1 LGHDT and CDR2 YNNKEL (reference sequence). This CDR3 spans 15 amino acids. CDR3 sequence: CASSQSQGPGNTIYF. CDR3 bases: TGTGCCAGCAGCCAATCGCAGGGACCTGGAAACACCATATATTTT.

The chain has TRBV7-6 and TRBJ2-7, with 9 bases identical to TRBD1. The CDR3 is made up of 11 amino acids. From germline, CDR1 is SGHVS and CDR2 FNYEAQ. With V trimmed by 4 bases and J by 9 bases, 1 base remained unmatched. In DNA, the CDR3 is TGTGCCAGCAGCTCGGACAGGGGGCAGTACTTC. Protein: CASSSDRGQYF.

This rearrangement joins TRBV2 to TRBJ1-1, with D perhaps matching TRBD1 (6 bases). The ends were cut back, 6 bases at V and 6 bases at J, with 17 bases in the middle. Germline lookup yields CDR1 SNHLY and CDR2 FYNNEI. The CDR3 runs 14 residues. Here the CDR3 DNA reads TGTGCCAGCAGCATATTTACAGGGAGCGCTGAAGCTTTCTTT. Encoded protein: CASSIFTGSAEAFF.

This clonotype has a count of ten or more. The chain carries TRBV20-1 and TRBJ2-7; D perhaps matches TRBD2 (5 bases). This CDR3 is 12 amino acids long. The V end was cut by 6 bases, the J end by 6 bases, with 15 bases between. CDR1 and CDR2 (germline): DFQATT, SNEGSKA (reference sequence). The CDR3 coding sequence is TGCAGTGCCGGCCGCCTTGGAGGCGAGCAGTACTTC. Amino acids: CSAGRLGGEQYF.

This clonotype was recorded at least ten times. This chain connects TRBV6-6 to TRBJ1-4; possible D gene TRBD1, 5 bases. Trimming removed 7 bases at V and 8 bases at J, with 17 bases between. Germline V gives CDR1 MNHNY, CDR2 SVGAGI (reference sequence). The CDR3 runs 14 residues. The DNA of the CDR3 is TGTGCCAGCAAATATCCAGACGAGGGGGAAAAACTGTTTTTT. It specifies CASKYPDEGEKLFF.

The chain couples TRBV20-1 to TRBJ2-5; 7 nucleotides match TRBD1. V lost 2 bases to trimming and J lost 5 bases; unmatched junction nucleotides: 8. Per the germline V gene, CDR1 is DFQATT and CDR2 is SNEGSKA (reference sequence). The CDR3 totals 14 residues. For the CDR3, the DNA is TGCAGTGCTAGACCCGGACAGGCTAGGGAGACCCAGTACTTC. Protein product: CSARPGQARETQYF.

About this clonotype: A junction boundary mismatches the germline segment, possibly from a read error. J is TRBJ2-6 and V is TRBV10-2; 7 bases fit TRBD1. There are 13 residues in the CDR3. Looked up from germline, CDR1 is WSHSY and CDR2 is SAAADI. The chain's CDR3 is CASSETGANTEAF. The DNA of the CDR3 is TGCGCCAGCAGTGAGACAGGGGCGAACACTGAAGCTTTC.

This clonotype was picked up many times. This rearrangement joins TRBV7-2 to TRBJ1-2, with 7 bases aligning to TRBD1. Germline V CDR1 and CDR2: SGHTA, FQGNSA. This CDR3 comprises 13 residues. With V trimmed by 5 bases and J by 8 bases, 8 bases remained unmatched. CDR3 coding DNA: TGTGCCAGCAGCCCCCGGGGACAGCTAGGCTACACCTTC. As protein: CASSPRGQLGYTF.

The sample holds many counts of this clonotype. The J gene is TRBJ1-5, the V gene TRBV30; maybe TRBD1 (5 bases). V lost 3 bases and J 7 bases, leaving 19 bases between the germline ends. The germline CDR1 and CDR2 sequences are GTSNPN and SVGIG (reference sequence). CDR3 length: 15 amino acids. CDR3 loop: CAWSPGTQMGQPQHF. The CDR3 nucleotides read TGTGCCTGGAGCCCCGGGACCCAGATGGGGCAGCCCCAGCATTTT.

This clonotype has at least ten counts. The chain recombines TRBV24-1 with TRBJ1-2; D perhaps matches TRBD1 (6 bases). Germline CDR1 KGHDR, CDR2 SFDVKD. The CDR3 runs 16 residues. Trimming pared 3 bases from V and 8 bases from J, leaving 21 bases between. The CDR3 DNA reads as TGTGCCACCAGTGATCGGCTACAGGGTGAAGATGACGGCTACACCTTC. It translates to CATSDRLQGEDDGYTF.

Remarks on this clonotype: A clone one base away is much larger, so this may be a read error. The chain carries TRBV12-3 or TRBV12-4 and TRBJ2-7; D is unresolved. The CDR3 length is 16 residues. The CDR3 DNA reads TGCGCCAGCAGCCTCCTAATCCCAGGTGGAAGCTACGAGCAGTACTTC. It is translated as CASSLLIPGGSYEQYF.